These 7 T cell receptor beta chains were sequenced from one sample in a study of T cell repertoires in cytomegalovirus infection. TCRdb ran MiXCR on the reads and lists one entry per CDR3 protein. Of under 850,000 distinct CDR3 sequences detected, 35% appear once; the ten largest clones hold around 2.6%. Sequencing was performed on PBMCs. Receptors were obtained from a human donor in good health (CMV status not recorded). Some clones in this sample may be carry-over from other donors' samples.

The chain is built from TRBV11-2 and TRBJ2-3; D unclear. The CDR3 spans 14 residues. Germline values: CDR1 SGHAT, CDR2 FQNNGV. V gave up 7 bases and J gave up 3 bases, with 14 bases separating them. The CDR3 coding sequence is TGTGCCAGCATCCTCACCCCCGGGACAGATACGCAGTATTTT. Translated: CASILTPGTDTQYF.

This rearrangement joins TRBV7-6 to TRBJ1-4, with D possibly TRBD1 on 6 matching bases. Germline CDR1 SGHVS, CDR2 FNYEAQ. Trimming left V 1 base short and J 10 bases short, with 10 bases between. CDR3 length equals 13 residues. Here the CDR3 reads CASSLEGQRKLFF. The CDR3, as DNA: TGTGCCAGCAGCTTAGAGGGACAAAGAAAACTGTTTTTT.

This clonotype was observed a few times. The chain links TRBV12-3 or TRBV12-4 to TRBJ1-1, with TRBD1 matching over 9 bases. The CDR3 sequence is 17 residues long. Trimming removed 0 bases from V and 8 bases from J; junction bases left unmatched: 13. The CDR3 nucleotides are TGTGCCAGCAGTTTAGCAGCCGGGACAGGGAGTCGCCGGGAAGCTTTCTTT. This sequence encodes CASSLAAGTGSRREAFF.

This rearrangement joins TRBV7-2 to TRBJ2-3; D is ambiguous. Trimming stripped 2 bases from V and 7 bases from J, with 7 bases between. This CDR3 contains 12 residues. CDR1 is SGHTA and CDR2 is FQGNSA in the germline V gene. The DNA of the CDR3 is TGTGCCAGCAGCTTAAGGGTCTATACGCAGTATTTT. Amino acids: CASSLRVYTQYF.

The table lists this clonotype with a few counts. This chain connects TRBV11-3 to TRBJ2-2; possibly TRBD2 for D (6 bases). V was shortened by 5 bases and J by 4 bases, with 17 bases between the two germline ends. The CDR3 loop spans 16 amino acids. Germline V gene lookup returns CDR1 SGHNT and CDR2 YENEEA. The CDR3 bases are TGTGCCAGCAGCCCGGGCGGGGTGAAGGGCACCGGGGAGCTGTTTTTT. Its protein is CASSPGGVKGTGELFF.

V and J are TRBV19 and TRBJ1-6; D uncertain. This CDR3 is 15 amino acids long. Trimming took 10 bases from V and 0 from J, leaving 13 bases between them. Per the germline V gene, CDR1 is LNHDA and CDR2 is SQIVND (reference sequence). CDR3 loop: CATSFTSSYNSPLHF. In DNA, the CDR3 is TGTGCCACCTCGTTTACGAGCTCCTATAATTCACCCCTCCACTTT.

This chain connects TRBV7-4 to TRBJ1-2, with D tentatively TRBD1 (5 bases). CDR3 length: 16 amino acids. Trimming cost V 9 bases and J 1 base, with 21 bases left between them. Germline CDR1 reads SGHVT; CDR2 reads SQSDAQ. CDR3 in DNA: TGTGCCAGTTCCGATCGGGTGGCGGACATTAACTATGGCTACACCTTC. This encodes CASSDRVADINYGYTF.